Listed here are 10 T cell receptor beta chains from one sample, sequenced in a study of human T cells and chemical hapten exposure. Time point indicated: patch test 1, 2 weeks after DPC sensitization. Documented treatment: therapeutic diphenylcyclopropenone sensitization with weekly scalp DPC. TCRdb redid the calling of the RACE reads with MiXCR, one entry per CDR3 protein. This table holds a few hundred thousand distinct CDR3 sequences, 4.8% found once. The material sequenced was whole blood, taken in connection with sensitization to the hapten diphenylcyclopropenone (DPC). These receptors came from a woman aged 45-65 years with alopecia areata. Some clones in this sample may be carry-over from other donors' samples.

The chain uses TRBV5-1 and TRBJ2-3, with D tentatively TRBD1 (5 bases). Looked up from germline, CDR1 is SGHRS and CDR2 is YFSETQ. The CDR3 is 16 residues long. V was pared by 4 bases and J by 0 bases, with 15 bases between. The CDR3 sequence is CASSLPRDSSTDTQYF. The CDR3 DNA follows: TGCGCCAGCAGCCTCCCCAGGGATTCTAGCACAGATACGCAGTATTTT.

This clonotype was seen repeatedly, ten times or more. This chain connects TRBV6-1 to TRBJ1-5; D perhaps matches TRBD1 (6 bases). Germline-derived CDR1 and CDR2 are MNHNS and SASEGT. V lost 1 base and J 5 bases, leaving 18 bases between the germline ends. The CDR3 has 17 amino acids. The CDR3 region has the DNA TGTGCCAGCAGTGAAGAAAGGAGACAGGAGTGGTATCAGCCCCAGCATTTT. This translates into CASSEERRQEWYQPQHF.

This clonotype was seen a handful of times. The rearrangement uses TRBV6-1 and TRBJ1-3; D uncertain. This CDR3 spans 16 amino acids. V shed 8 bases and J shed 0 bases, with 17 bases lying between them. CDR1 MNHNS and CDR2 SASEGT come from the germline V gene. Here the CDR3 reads CASCWDGVNSGNTIYF. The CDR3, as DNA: TGTGCCAGCTGCTGGGATGGAGTCAACTCTGGAAACACCATATATTTT.

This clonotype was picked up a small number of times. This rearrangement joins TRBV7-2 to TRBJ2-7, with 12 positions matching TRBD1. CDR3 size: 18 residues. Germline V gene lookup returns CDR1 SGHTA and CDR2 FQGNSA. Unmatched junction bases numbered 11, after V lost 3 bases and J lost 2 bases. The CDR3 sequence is CASSFPGQGALSPYEQYF. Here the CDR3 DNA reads TGTGCCAGCAGCTTCCCGGGACAGGGGGCCCTCTCTCCCTACGAGCAGTACTTC.

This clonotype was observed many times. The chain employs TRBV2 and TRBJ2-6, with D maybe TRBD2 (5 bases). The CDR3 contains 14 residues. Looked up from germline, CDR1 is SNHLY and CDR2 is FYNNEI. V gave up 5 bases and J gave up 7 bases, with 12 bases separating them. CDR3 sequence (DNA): TGTGCCAGCAGTTTTACTGAGGGTGCCAACGTCCTGACTTTC. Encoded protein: CASSFTEGANVLTF.

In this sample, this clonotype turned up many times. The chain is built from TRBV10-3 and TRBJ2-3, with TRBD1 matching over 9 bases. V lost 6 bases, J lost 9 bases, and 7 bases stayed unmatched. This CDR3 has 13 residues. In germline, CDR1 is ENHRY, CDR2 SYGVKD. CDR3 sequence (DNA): TGTGCCATCAGGGGGACAGGGAGTGAGACGCAGTATTTT. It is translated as CAIRGTGSETQYF.

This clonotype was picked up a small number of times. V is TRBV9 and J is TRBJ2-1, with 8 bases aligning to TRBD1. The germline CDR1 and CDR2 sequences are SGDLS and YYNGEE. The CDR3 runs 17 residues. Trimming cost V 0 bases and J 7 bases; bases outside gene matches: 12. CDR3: CASSVAVGRGLANEQFF. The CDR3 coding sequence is TGTGCCAGCAGCGTAGCGGTGGGCAGGGGGCTGGCTAATGAGCAGTTCTTC.

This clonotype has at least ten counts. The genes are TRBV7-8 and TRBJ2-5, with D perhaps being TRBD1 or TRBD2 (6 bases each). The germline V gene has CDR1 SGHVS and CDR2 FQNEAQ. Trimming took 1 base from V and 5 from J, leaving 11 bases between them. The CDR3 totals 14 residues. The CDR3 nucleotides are TGTGCCAGCAGCTTAGGACGGGGGCAGGAGACCCAGTACTTC. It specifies CASSLGRGQETQYF.

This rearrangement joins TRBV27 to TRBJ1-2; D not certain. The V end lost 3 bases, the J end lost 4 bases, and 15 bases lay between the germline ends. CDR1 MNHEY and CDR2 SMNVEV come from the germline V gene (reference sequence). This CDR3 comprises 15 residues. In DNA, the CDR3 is TGTGCCAGCAGTTTTCGGGCCGTTTCTTTCTATGGCTACACCTTC. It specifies CASSFRAVSFYGYTF.

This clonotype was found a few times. The CDR3 DNA reads as TGTGCCAGCAGCTTAAGGGACAGAGAACAAGAGACCCAGTACTTC. It codes for CASSLRDREQETQYF. The V gene is TRBV11-2, the J gene TRBJ2-5; 7 bases fit TRBD1. The CDR3 is 15 residues long. Losses at the gene ends were 2 bases for V and 2 bases for J; bases not matched to a gene: 5. Germline CDR1 and CDR2: SGHAT and FQNNGV.